The source of this T cell receptor (beta chain) is a study of blood T cell repertoires in COVID-19. Study in general: Whether acute or convalescent, the COVID-19 samples came from the United States, Italy and Spain. The analysed material was cDNA or gDNA that came from T cells, B-cell-depleted T cells, or PBMCs.

Authors' methods: Amplifying reference gene primers gave estimates of nucleated cell counts. Measured with immunoSEQ multiplex PCR; TCRdb has only the in-frame clones, and not every one. The V and J calls and clone size were taken over from that table, and D and trimming were inferred from the DNA. Of under 300,000 clones in the sample, approximately 83% are singletons; the top ten hold roughly a tenth. The germline gives CDR1 SNHLY, CDR2 FYNNEI. The CDR3 spans 14 residues. Unmatched junction bases numbered 2, after V lost 6 bases and J lost 2 bases. The sample taken for sequencing was peripheral blood. The receptor was derived from a woman between 50 and 59 years old who had recovered from COVID-19. The rearrangement links TRBV2 to TRBJ2-3; TRBD1 aligns across 10 bases. In DNA, the CDR3 is TGTGCCAGCAGGGGGACAGGGGCCACAGATACGCAGTATTTT. The encoded protein is CASRGTGATDTQYF. Full variable domain (rest looked up from reference TRBV2 and TRBJ2-3): EPEVTQTPSHQVTQMGQEVILRCVPISNHLYFYWYRQILGQKVEFLVSFYNNEISEKSEIFDDQFSVERPDGSNFTLKIRSTKLEDSAMYFCASRGTGATDTQYFGPGTRLTVL.